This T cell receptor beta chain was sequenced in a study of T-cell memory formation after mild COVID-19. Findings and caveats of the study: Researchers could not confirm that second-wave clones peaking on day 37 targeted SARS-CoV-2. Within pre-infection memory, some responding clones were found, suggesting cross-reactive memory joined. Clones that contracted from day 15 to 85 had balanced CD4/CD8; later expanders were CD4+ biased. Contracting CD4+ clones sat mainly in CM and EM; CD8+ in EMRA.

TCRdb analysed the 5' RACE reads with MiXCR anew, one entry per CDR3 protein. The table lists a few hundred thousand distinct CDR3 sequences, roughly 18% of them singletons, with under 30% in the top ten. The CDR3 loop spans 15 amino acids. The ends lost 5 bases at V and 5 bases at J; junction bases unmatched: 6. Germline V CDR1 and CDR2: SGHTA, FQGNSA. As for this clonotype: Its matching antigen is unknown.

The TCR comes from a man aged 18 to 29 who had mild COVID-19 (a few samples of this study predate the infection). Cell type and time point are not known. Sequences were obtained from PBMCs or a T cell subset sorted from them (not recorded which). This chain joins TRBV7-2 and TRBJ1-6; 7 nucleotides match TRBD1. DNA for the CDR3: TGTGCCAGCAGCCCGGGACAGCCCCATAATTCACCCCTCCACTTT. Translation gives CASSPGQPHNSPLHF.